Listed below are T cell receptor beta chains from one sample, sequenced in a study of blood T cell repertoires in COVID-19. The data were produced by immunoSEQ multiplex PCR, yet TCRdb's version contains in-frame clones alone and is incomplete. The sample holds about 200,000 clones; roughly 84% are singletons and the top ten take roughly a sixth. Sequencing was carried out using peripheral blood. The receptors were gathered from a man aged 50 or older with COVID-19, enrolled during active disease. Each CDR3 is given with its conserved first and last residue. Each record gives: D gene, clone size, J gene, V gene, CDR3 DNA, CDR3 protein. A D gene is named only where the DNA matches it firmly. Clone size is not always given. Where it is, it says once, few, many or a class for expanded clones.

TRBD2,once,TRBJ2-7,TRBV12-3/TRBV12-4,TGTGCCAGCAGCCGTAGCGGGGTCCACGAGCAGTACTTC,CASSRSGVHEQYF
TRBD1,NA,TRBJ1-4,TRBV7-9,TGTGCCAGCAGCTCTGACAGGGGGATTTCCTCTAATGAAAAACTGTTTTTT,CASSSDRGISSNEKLFF
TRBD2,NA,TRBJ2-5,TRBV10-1,TGCGCCAGCAGTTACCGATTAACCGGGACTAGCGGGGTTGAGACCCAGTACTTC,CASSYRLTGTSGVETQYF
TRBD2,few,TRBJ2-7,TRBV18,TGTGCCAGCTCACCAGGGAGGGGCAATGGTTACGAGCAGTACTTC,CASSPGRGNGYEQYF
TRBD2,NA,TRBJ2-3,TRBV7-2,TGTGCCAGCAGGTTCGGACTAGCAACAGATACGCAGTATTTT,CASRFGLATDTQYF
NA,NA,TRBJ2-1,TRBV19,TGTGCCAGTAGTATAACTAGCTTCAATGAGCAGTTCTTC,CASSITSFNEQFF
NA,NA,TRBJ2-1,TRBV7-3,TGTGCCAGCAGCTTAAGCGGGACCTTCAGAGTCAATGAGCAGTTCTTC,CASSLSGTFRVNEQFF
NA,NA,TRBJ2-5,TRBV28,TGTGCCAGCAGTTTATACCAGGGGTACCAAGAGACCCAGTACTTC,CASSLYQGYQETQYF
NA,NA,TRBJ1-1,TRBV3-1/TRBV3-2,TGTGCCAGCAGCCAAGTTAACAGGCAGAACACTGAAGCTTTCTTT,CASSQVNRQNTEAFF
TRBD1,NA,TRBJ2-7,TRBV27,TGTGCCAGCAGTTTACCCGGACAGGGGTACGAGCAGTACTTC,CASSLPGQGYEQYF
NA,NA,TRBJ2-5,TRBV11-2,TGTGCCAGCAGCTTAGAGGGGGGTTGGAAAGAGACCCAGTACTTC,CASSLEGGWKETQYF
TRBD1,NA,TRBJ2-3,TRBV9,TGTGCCAGCAGCGAACAGGGGGCCACAGATACGCAGTATTTT,CASSEQGATDTQYF
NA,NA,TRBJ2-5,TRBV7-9,TGTGCCAGCAGACAAAGGGGTCATCCGCACGAGACCCAGTACTTC,CASRQRGHPHETQYF
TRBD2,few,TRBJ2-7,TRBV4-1,TGCGCCAGCAGCCAAGGGCCAGCGGGGGCCCCCTACGAGCAGTACTTC,CASSQGPAGAPYEQYF